One T cell receptor beta chain is described in this entry. This sample stems from a study of OX40 agonist ivuxolimab in advanced cancers. Produced via immunoSEQ multiplex PCR; TCRdb's table is partial and in-frame only. The repertoire holds some 60,000 clones, with 91% as singletons. This CDR3 has 16 amino acids. Germline assignment: CDR1 SGDLS and CDR2 YYNGEE. Trimming took 4 bases from V and 5 from J; bases not matched to a gene: 13. Here the sequenced sample was CD4+ or CD8+ T cells sorted from blood, taken in a trial of the OX40 agonist ivuxolimab. The receptor was isolated from an adult with an advanced solid tumor such as melanoma, head and neck, liver or kidney cancer. The genes are TRBV9 and TRBJ1-1; 8 bases are a match to TRBD1. Here the CDR3 reads CASSFLQGVVVTEAFF. The CDR3 DNA reads TGTGCCAGCAGCTTTTTACAGGGGGTGGTTGTGACTGAAGCTTTCTTT.